This T cell receptor (beta chain) originates from a study of blood T cell repertoires in COVID-19. Cohort 3 donors were reported recovered after two negative PCRs, clearance, or symptom resolution. Some clones are missing from TCRdb's copy, which holds only in-frame ones; the method was immunoSEQ multiplex PCR. The sample carries around 200,000 clones, less than 90% recorded once. V was trimmed by 3 bases and J by 2 bases, leaving 8 bases between them. CDR3 length: 14 amino acids. CDR1 is SNHLY, CDR2 FYNNEI, per germline. The material sequenced was PBMCs or T cells enriched from blood (not recorded which). This receptor was taken from a woman aged 25 to 39 who had recovered from COVID-19. This chain joins TRBV2 and TRBJ1-5, with D perhaps matching TRBD1 (5 bases). In DNA form, the CDR3 reads TGTGCCAGCAGTGAGGTAGGGGGCAATCAGCCCCAGCATTTT. Residues: CASSEVGGNQPQHF.